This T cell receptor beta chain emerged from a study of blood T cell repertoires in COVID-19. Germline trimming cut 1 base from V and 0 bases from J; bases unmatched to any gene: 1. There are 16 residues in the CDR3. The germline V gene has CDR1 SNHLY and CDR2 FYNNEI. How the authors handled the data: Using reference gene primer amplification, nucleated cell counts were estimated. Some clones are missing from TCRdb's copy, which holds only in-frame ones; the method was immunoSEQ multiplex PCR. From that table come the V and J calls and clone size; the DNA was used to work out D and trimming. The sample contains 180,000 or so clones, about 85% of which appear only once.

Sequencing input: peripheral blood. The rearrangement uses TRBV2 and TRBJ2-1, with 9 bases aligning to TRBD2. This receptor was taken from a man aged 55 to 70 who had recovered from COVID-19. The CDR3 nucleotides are TGTGCCAGCAGTGAAGGCGGGGGGGGCTCCTACAATGAGCAGTTCTTC. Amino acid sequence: CASSEGGGGSYNEQFF.